This TCR beta chain was identified during a study of blood T cells in healthy people across ages. Alongside a J-beta primer mix, a sample-barcoded 5' primer served in a second PCR lasting about 7 to 11 cycles. All samples gave at least 2.5 million CDR3-containing paired-end reads. TCRdb itself ran the 5' RACE reads through MiXCR, one entry per CDR3 protein. The sample lists 780,000 or so distinct CDR3 sequences; 45% to 70% were seen once. Whole-study findings and limits: Estimates drawn from one million T cells were deemed to understate diversity.

This clonotype was counted a few times. Its cognate antigen is unknown. Healthy individuals of Caucasian origin from Russia, aged about 6 to 95, served as donors. This TCR derives from a man aged 35 to 55 in good health. Sequencing input: blood.

Written as DNA, the CDR3 is TGCAGTGCCGGGGACTCCCACCGTCAAAACATTCAGTACTTC. Protein product: CSAGDSHRQNIQYF. The chain couples TRBV20-1 to TRBJ2-4; D perhaps matches TRBD2 (6 bases). This CDR3 is 14 amino acids long. Trimming removed 6 bases at V and 5 bases at J, with 17 bases between. Germline V CDR1 and CDR2: DFQATT, SNEGSKA (reference sequence).